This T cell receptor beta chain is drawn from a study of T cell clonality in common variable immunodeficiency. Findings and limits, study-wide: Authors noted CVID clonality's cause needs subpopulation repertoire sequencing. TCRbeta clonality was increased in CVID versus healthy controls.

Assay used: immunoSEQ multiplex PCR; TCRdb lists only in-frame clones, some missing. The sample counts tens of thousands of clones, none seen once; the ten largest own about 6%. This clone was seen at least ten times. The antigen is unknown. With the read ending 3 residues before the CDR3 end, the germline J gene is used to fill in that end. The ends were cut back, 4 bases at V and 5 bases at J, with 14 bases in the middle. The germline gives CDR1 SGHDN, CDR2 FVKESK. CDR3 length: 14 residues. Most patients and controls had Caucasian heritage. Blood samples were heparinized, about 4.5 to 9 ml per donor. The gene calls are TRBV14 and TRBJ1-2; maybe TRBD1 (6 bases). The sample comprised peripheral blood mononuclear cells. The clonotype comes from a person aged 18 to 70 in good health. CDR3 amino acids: CASSPGQLWYGYTF. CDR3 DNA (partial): TGTGCCAGCAGCCCCGGACAGTTATGGTATGGC.